A single sample gave rise to the 15 T cell receptor beta chains below, sequenced in a study of CD8+ T cells in alopecia areata. cDNA prepared by RNA extraction and subsequent reverse transcription served as the template for sequencing. Data came from immunoSEQ multiplex PCR; TCRdb stores just in-frame clones and leaves some out. The sample shows some 31,000 clones, 70% to 80% of them seen only once. The specimen sequenced was NKG2D-low CD8+ T cells sorted from blood. These receptor sequences come from a human donor with alopecia areata.

The chain couples TRBV29-1 to TRBJ2-1, with D tentatively TRBD2 (5 bases). CDR3 length: 17 residues. Germline-derived CDR1 and CDR2 are SQVTM and ANQGSEA. The ends were cut back, 0 bases at V and 0 bases at J, with 15 bases in the middle. CDR3 loop: CSVEDLERHTSYNEQFF. The CDR3 DNA follows: TGCAGCGTTGAAGATCTCGAGCGGCACACCTCCTACAATGAGCAGTTCTTC.

The chain employs TRBV15 and TRBJ1-6; the D is unclear. The CDR3 runs to 12 residues. Trimming cost V 0 bases and J 11 bases, with 5 bases left between them. Germline assignment: CDR1 LNHNV and CDR2 YYDKDF (reference sequence). In DNA, the CDR3 is TGTGCCACCAGCAGAGATTCTGCACCCCTCCACTTT. Translated: CATSRDSAPLHF.

This rearrangement joins TRBV27 to TRBJ2-7, with 7 bases that match TRBD2. The CDR3 is made up of 13 amino acids. Unmatched junction bases numbered 2, after V lost 3 bases and J lost 3 bases. Looked up from germline, CDR1 is MNHEY and CDR2 is SMNVEV (reference sequence). CDR3: CASSFTGGYEQYF. The DNA of the CDR3 is TGTGCCAGCAGTTTTACGGGGGGCTACGAGCAGTACTTC.

This clone has more than one count but fewer than ten. V is TRBV14 and J is TRBJ2-1; 7 bases map to TRBD2. The CDR3 length is 15 residues. The germline V gene has CDR1 SGHDN and CDR2 FVKESK. After removal of 2 bases from V and 4 bases from J, the junction contained 5 bases not matched to a gene. CDR3 sequence reads: CASSQSGATYNEQFF. For the CDR3, the DNA is TGTGCCAGCAGCCAAAGCGGGGCTACATACAATGAGCAGTTCTTC.

This clone has just one count. The rearrangement links TRBV30 to TRBJ2-3, with D unresolved. The V end was cut by 0 bases, the J end by 3 bases, with 7 bases between. CDR1 GTSNPN and CDR2 SVGIG come from the germline V gene (reference sequence). CDR3 length equals 13 residues. As DNA, the CDR3 is TGTGCCTGGAGTGTACCCATTACAGATACGCAGTATTTT. This codes for CAWSVPITDTQYF.

V usage is TRBV4-1 and J usage is TRBJ2-3, with TRBD2 matching over 10 bases. V lost 0 bases to trimming and J lost 2 bases; unmatched junction nucleotides: 5. The CDR3 spans 17 residues. Looked up from germline, CDR1 is MGHRA and CDR2 is YSYEKL. The CDR3: CASSQEITSGTTDTQYF. The DNA of the CDR3 is TGCGCCAGCAGCCAAGAGATAACTAGCGGGACCACAGATACGCAGTATTTT.

Judged by abundance, this clone is medium-sized. The chain links TRBV6-4 to TRBJ2-3; 9 bases are shared with TRBD2. V lost 2 bases and J lost 6; bases outside the gene matches: 9. The CDR3 contains 16 residues. Germline lookup yields CDR1 MRHNA and CDR2 SNTAGT. CDR3 loop: CASSDEAGGSSDTQYF. Written as DNA, the CDR3 is TGTGCCAGCAGTGACGAGGCGGGAGGGTCGAGCGATACGCAGTATTTT.

The V gene is TRBV7-9, the J gene TRBJ2-2, with 10 bases matching TRBD1. The ends lost 5 bases at V and 3 bases at J; junction bases unmatched: 3. Germline V gives CDR1 SEHNR, CDR2 FQNEAQ (reference sequence). This CDR3 is built from 15 residues. CDR3 sequence: CASSQGTGDTGELFF. DNA of the CDR3: TGTGCCAGCAGCCAAGGGACAGGGGACACCGGGGAGCTGTTTTTT.

The chain uses TRBV27 and TRBJ2-7; D is unclear. This CDR3 is 16 amino acids long. Germline V gene lookup returns CDR1 MNHEY and CDR2 SMNVEV (reference sequence). V was cut by 3 bases and J by 3 bases, with 18 bases left in between. DNA for the CDR3: TGTGCCAGCAGTTTTAGGCAGGAGATACAAATCTACGAGCAGTACTTC. Translation: CASSFRQEIQIYEQYF.

This clone was recorded once. The chain employs TRBV2 and TRBJ2-7, with 7 bases that match TRBD1. Germline lookup yields CDR1 SNHLY and CDR2 FYNNEI. Trimming cost V 8 bases and J 2 bases; bases outside gene matches: 15. This CDR3 spans 16 amino acids. CDR3 sequence (DNA): TGTGCCAGCGGCCGGACAGGAAACTACCTTGCCTACGAGCAGTACTTC. Residues: CASGRTGNYLAYEQYF.

This clone was observed once. The V and J genes are TRBV7-6 and TRBJ2-3; 7 positions match TRBD2. Per germline, CDR1 SGHVS and CDR2 FNYEAQ. The CDR3 loop spans 16 amino acids. V shed 5 bases and J 1 base; nucleotides not matched to a gene: 9. The CDR3 DNA follows: TGTGCCAGCAGCCCCTTCGTGGGAGGGGGCACAGATACGCAGTATTTT. Its protein is CASSPFVGGGTDTQYF. The variable domain in full, with the rest retrieved from reference TRBV7-6 and TRBJ2-3, is GAGVSQSPRYKVTKRGQDVALRCDPISGHVSLYWYRQALGQGPEFLTYFNYEAQQDKSGLPNDRFSAERPEGSISTLTIQRTEQRDSAMYRCASSPFVGGGTDTQYFGPGTRLTVL.

There are a few counts of this clone. The chain combines TRBV7-9 with TRBJ2-3, with TRBD1 matching 7 bases. Germline trimming cut 4 bases from V and 4 bases from J; bases unmatched to any gene: 14. In germline, CDR1 is SEHNR, CDR2 FQNEAQ (reference sequence). The CDR3 sequence is 17 residues long. The CDR3 DNA reads as TGTGCCAGCAGCTCAACCCTTGAGGGGGCTTGGGCAGATACGCAGTATTTT. As protein: CASSSTLEGAWADTQYF.

By frequency in the sample, this clone is medium-sized. The V call is TRBV7-6, the J call TRBJ2-1, with D perhaps TRBD1 (5 bases). This CDR3 is 14 amino acids long. CDR1 and CDR2 from the germline V gene are SGHVS and FNYEAQ. The V end was cut by 5 bases, the J end by 3 bases, with 11 bases between. The CDR3 here is CASSPQGVYNEQFF. The CDR3, as DNA: TGTGCCAGCAGCCCCCAAGGGGTCTACAATGAGCAGTTCTTC.

The CDR3 is CASSHRYEQYF. The CDR3 DNA sequence: TGTGCCAGCAGCCACCGCTACGAGCAGTACTTC. The chain links TRBV14 to TRBJ2-7; no clear D gene. The V gene lost 3 bases and the J gene lost 3 bases, with 3 bases spanning the gap. The germline gives CDR1 SGHDN, CDR2 FVKESK. This CDR3 contains 11 residues. Drawing the rest from reference TRBV14 and TRBJ2-7, the complete variable domain is EAGVTQFPSHSVIEKGQTVTLRCDPISGHDNLYWYRRVMGKEIKFLLHFVKESKQDESGMPNNRFLAERTGGTYSTLKVQPAELEDSGVYFCASSHRYEQYFGPGTRLTVT.

The rearrangement links TRBV27 to TRBJ2-7; TRBD1 matches at 9 bases. Germline V gene lookup returns CDR1 MNHEY and CDR2 SMNVEV (reference sequence). Unmatched junction bases numbered 7, after V lost 6 bases and J lost 4 bases. The CDR3 loop spans 14 amino acids. The CDR3 is CASRPRDRVYEQYF. The CDR3 DNA reads as TGTGCCAGCAGACCTCGGGACAGGGTTTACGAGCAGTACTTC.